This T cell receptor beta chain was captured in a study of response to subunit inactivated influenza vaccine. This clonotype was detected only a few times. The antigen is not known. TCRdb reprocessed the RT-PCR reads with MiXCR, giving one entry per CDR3 protein. This table holds about 570,000 distinct CDR3 sequences, roughly 12% found once. The germline V gene has CDR1 SGHRS and CDR2 YFSETQ. Trimming removed 3 bases at V and 10 bases at J, with 16 bases between. CDR3 length equals 13 residues. Study-level findings and limits: Each seasonal flu vaccination may recruit only limited new T cells, authors suggested.

The sample was also linked to a second study, of T cells expressing NK-cell markers. This second report adds: UMI-tagged 5'RACE template switching yielded the TCR beta cDNA. TCR beta repertoires came from sorted CD3+CD56+NKG2C+, CD3+CD56+NKG2C- and CD3+CD56-NKG2C+ T cells. Among the eight sequenced donors, seven tested HCMV-seropositive and one tested seronegative. In several experiments, an anti-gamma-delta TCR antibody restricted sorting to alpha-beta TCR T cells.

Specimen: PBMCs from blood, collected on the day of vaccination. The clonotype comes from a man aged 50 or older who received an inactivated influenza vaccine. The chain recombines TRBV5-1 with TRBJ1-1; TRBD1 is a possible D gene (5 bases). The CDR3 region is CASSSRDGGRAFF. CDR3 nucleotides: TGCGCCAGCAGCTCTCGGGACGGCGGGAGAGCTTTCTTT.